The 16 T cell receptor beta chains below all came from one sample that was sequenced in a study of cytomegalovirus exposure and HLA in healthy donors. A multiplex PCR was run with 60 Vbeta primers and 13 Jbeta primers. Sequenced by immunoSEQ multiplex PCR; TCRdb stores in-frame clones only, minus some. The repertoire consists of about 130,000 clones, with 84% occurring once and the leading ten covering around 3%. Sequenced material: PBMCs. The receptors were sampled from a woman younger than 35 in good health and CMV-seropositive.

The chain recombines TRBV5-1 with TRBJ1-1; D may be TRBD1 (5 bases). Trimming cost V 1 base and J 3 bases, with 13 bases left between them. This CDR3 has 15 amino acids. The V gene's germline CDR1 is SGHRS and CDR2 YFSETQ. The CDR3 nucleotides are TGCGCCAGCAGCTTGCCAGGGTGGGAGGACACTGAAGCTTTCTTT. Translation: CASSLPGWEDTEAFF. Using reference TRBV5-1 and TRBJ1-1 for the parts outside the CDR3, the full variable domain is KAGVTQTPRYLIKTRGQQVTLSCSPISGHRSVSWYQQTPGQGLQFLFEYFSETQRNKGNFPGRFSGRQFSNSRSEMNVSTLELGDSALYLCASSLPGWEDTEAFFGQGTRLTVV.

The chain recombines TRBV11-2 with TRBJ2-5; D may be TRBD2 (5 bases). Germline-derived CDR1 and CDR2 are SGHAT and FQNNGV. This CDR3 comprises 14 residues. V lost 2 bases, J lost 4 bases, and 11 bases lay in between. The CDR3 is CASSLIEGRETQYF. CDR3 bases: TGTGCCAGCAGCTTAATTGAGGGCCGAGAGACCCAGTACTTC.

The chain's CDR3 is CASSQDTNTEAFF. Written as DNA, the CDR3 is TGTGCCAGCTCCCAGGACACGAACACTGAAGCTTTCTTT. The chain uses TRBV18 and TRBJ1-1; perhaps TRBD1 as D (5 bases). This CDR3 is built from 13 residues. Germline-derived CDR1 and CDR2 are KGHSH and LQKENI. V was shortened by 6 bases and J by 1 base, with 9 bases between the two germline ends.

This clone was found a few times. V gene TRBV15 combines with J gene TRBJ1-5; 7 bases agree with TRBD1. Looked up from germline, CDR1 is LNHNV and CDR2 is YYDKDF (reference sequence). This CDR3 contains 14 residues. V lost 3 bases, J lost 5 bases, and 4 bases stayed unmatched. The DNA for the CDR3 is TGTGCCACCAGCAGTGAACAGGGGTATCAGCCCCAGCATTTT. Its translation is CATSSEQGYQPQHF.

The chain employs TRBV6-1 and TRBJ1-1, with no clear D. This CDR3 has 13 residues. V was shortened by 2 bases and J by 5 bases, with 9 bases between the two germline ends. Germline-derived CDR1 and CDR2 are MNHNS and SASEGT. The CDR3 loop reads CASSEPGGTEAFF. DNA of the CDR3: TGTGCCAGCAGTGAACCGGGTGGGACTGAAGCTTTCTTT.

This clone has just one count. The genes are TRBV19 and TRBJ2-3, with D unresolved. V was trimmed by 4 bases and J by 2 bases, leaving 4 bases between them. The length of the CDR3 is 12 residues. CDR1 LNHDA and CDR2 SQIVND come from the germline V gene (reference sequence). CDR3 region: CASSTNTDTQYF. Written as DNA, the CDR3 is TGTGCCAGTAGTACCAACACAGATACGCAGTATTTT.

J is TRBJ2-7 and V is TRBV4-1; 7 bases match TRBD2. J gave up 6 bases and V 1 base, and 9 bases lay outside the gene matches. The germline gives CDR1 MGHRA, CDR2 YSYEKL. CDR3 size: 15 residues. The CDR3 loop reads CASSQGGGDPREQYF. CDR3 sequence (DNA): TGCGCCAGCAGCCAAGGGGGAGGGGATCCCCGCGAGCAGTACTTC.

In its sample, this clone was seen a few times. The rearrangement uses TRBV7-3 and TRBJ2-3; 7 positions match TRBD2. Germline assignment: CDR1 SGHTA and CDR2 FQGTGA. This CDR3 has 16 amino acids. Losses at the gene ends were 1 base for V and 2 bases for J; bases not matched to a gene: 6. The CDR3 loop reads CASSLMGGTITDTQYF. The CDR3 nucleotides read TGTGCCAGCAGCTTAATGGGTGGGACTATCACAGATACGCAGTATTTT.

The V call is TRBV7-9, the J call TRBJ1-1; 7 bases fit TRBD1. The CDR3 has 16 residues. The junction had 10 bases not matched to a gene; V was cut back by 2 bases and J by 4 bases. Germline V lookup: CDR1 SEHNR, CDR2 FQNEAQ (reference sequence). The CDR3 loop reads CASSLRTGAFFTEAFF. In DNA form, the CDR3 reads TGTGCCAGCAGCTTACGAACAGGGGCGTTCTTCACTGAAGCTTTCTTT.

The CDR3 sequence: CASSPTTTEFAPGYYEQYF. The CDR3 DNA is TGTGCCAGCAGTCCGACCACGACGGAGTTCGCCCCCGGATATTACGAGCAGTACTTC. The chain carries TRBV9 and TRBJ2-7; D is unclear. Germline V CDR1 and CDR2: SGDLS, YYNGEE. Trimming stripped 5 bases from V and 4 bases from J, with 31 bases between. CDR3 length: 19 residues.

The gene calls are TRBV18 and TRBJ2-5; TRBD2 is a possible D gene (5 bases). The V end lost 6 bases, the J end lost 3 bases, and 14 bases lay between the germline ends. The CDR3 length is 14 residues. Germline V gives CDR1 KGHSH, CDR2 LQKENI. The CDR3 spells CASSSKSGEETQYF. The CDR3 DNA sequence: TGTGCCAGCTCCTCCAAGTCCGGGGAAGAGACCCAGTACTTC.

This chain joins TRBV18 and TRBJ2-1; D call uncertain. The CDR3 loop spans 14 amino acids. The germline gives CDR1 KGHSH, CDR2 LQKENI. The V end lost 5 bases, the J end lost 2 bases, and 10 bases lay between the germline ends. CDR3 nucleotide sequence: TGTGCCAGCTCATCAAAAGCACCCTACAATGAGCAGTTCTTC. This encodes CASSSKAPYNEQFF.

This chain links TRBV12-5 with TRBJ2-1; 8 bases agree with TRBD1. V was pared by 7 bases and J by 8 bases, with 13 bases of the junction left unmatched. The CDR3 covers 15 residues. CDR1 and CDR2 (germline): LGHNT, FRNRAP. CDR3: CASAQGAGGFDEQFF. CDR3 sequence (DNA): TGTGCTAGTGCCCAGGGGGCAGGGGGCTTCGATGAGCAGTTCTTC.

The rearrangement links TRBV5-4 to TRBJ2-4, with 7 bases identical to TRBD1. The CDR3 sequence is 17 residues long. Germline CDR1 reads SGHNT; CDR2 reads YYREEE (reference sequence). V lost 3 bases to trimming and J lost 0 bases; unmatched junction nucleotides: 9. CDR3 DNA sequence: TGTGCCAGCAGCTCTGAATCGGACAGGTTAGCCAAAAACATTCAGTACTTC. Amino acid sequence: CASSSESDRLAKNIQYF.

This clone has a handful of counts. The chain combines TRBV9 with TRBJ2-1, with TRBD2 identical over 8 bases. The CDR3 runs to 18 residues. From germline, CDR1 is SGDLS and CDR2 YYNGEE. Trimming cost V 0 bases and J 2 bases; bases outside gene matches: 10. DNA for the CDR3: TGTGCCAGCAGCGTAGAGAGGCGGGGGGCCGGAGCCTACAATGAGCAGTTCTTC. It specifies CASSVERRGAGAYNEQFF.

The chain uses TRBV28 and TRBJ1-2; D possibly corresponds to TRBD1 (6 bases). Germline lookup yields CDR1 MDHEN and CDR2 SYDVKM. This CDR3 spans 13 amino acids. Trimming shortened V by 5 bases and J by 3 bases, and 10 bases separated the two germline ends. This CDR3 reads CASSAGAYYGYTF. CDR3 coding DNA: TGTGCCAGCAGTGCGGGGGCCTACTATGGCTACACCTTC.